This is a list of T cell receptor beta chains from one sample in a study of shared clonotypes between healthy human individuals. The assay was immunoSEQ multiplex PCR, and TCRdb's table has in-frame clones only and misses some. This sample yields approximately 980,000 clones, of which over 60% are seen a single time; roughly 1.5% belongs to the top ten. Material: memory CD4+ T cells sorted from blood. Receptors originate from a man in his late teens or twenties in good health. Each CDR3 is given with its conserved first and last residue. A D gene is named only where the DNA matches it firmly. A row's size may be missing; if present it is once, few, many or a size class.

TGTGCCAGCAGCACCCGGACAGACAATGAGCAGTTCTTC | CASSTRTDNEQFF | TRBV9 | - | TRBJ2-1 | few
TGCAGCGTCGGGGACAGGGGGCATCAGCCCCAGCATTTT | CSVGDRGHQPQHF | TRBV29-1 | TRBD1 | TRBJ1-5 | few
TGTGCCAGCAGTTTAAACAGGGAGGGATATGGCTACACCTTC | CASSLNREGYGYTF | TRBV28 | - | TRBJ1-2 | -
TGTGCCAGCAGCCTAAACAGGGGGTTCCACGAGCAGTACTTC | CASSLNRGFHEQYF | TRBV5-6 | TRBD1 | TRBJ2-7 | -
- | CTSSQDPGIRARDTEAFF | TRBV1 | - | TRBJ1-1 | -
TGTGCCAGTAGTACCCGGATAGCTGAAGCTTTCTTT | CASSTRIAEAFF | TRBV19 | - | TRBJ1-1 | many
TGTGCCAGCAGTGATCTAGGGCAGATGATCATGAACACTGAAGCTTTCTTT | CASSDLGQMIMNTEAFF | TRBV6-1 | - | TRBJ1-1 | few
TGCAGCGTTCGACCGGGACTAGCGGGGGCCTCGGAGACCCAGTACTTC | CSVRPGLAGASETQYF | TRBV29-1 | TRBD2 | TRBJ2-5 | -
TGCGCCAGCAGCTTGGACAGGGGATGGACCGGGGAGCTGTTTTTT | CASSLDRGWTGELFF | TRBV5-1 | TRBD1 | TRBJ2-2 | -
TGTGCCAGTAGTATAGAACACACTAATCTCGGCGAGCTGTTTTTT | CASSIEHTNLGELFF | TRBV19 | - | TRBJ2-2 | few